This record covers a single T cell receptor beta chain. Original data processing: For nucleated cells, counts were estimated from reference gene primer amplification. Profiling relied on immunoSEQ multiplex PCR, and the TCRdb table lists in-frame clones only, not all of them. That table is the source of V, J and clone size, and D and trimming were worked out from the DNA. The table includes some 180,000 clones, roughly 89% detected once. V dropped 7 bases and J dropped 3 bases, with 12 bases sitting between them. CDR1 is SNHLY and CDR2 is FYNNEI in the germline V gene. The CDR3 covers 14 residues. The sample comes from a study of blood T cell repertoires in COVID-19. Across the study: Specimens from acute and convalescent COVID-19 originated in the United States, Italy and Spain. T cells, B-cell-depleted T cells, or PBMCs provided the cDNA or gDNA that served as material.

The sample taken for sequencing was peripheral blood. This TCR was sampled from a man aged 40-49 years with acute or convalescent COVID-19. The chain couples TRBV2 to TRBJ2-2, with D perhaps matching TRBD2 (5 bases). As DNA, the CDR3 is TGTGCCAGCACTCGGGGTTTTGACACCGGGGAGCTGTTTTTT. Encoded protein: CASTRGFDTGELFF.